The clone carrying this TCR beta chain appeared a single time. The V and J ends lost 7 bases and 8 bases, in that order; junction bases with no gene match: 11. CDR1 is SNHLY and CDR2 is FYNNEI in the germline V gene. The CDR3 sequence is 14 residues long. The sample comes from a study of cytomegalovirus exposure and HLA in healthy donors. The PCR made use of 60 Vbeta and 13 Jbeta primers. Profiled with immunoSEQ multiplex PCR; TCRdb holds only in-frame clones, not every one. The table has tens of thousands of clones, 65% to 75% seen once. This sequence was found in a man aged 25-45 years in good health and CMV-seropositive. V usage is TRBV2 and J usage is TRBJ2-4; the match to TRBD2 covers 7 bases. Sequenced: PBMCs. In DNA form, the CDR3 reads TGTGCCAGCACATTTCCCCAGGGAGGGGACATTCAGTACTTC. Encoded protein: CASTFPQGGDIQYF.